What follows is one T cell receptor (beta chain) and its context. The junction and the germline gene differ at one end; a read error may be behind it. This record comes from a study of OX40 agonist ivuxolimab in advanced cancers. Sequencing used immunoSEQ multiplex PCR; TCRdb keeps in-frame clones, though not all of them. The sample records roughly 53,000 clones, 79% being singletons. The CDR3 runs 10 residues. The germline gives CDR1 DFQATT, CDR2 SNEGSKA (reference sequence). The V gene is TRBV20-1, the J gene TRBJ2-1; D possibly matches TRBD1 or TRBD2 (6 bases each). Here the sequenced sample was CD4+ or CD8+ T cells sorted from blood, taken in a trial of the OX40 agonist ivuxolimab. This sequence was found in an adult with an advanced solid tumor such as melanoma, head and neck, liver or kidney cancer. The CDR3 DNA sequence: TGCAGTGCCCTCACCGGGGGCCAGATCTTC. Translating gives CSALTGGQIF.